Following are 17 T cell receptor beta chains from one sample sequenced in a study of T cells after yellow fever vaccination. TCRdb reanalysed the 5' RACE reads using MiXCR and keeps one entry per CDR3 protein. Of a few hundred thousand distinct CDR3 sequences listed, approximately 3.9% are singletons. This specimen was PBMCs, taken 5 days after the yellow fever booster vaccination. All receptors derive from a man younger than 35 who received the YFV17D yellow fever vaccine.

This clonotype was seen a handful of times. V is TRBV4-2 and J is TRBJ1-2; D is perhaps TRBD1 (5 bases). The germline V gene has CDR1 LGHNA and CDR2 YNFKEQ. The CDR3 is made up of 17 amino acids. Trimming took 2 bases from V and 7 from J, leaving 23 bases between them. The CDR3 DNA follows: TGTGCCAGCAGCCAATACTTCCAAGCGGGGGGTAGTGGTGGCTACACCTTC. Translating it yields CASSQYFQAGGSGGYTF.

This clonotype was observed a few times. The chain couples TRBV19 to TRBJ1-5; 9 bases agree with TRBD1. Germline V lookup: CDR1 LNHDA, CDR2 SQIVND (reference sequence). The ends lost 9 bases at V and 7 bases at J; junction bases unmatched: 16. The CDR3 covers 16 residues. CDR3 sequence (DNA): TGTGCCAGCCTAGGCGAACCGGGACAGGGATTACAGCCCCAGCATTTT. This gives the protein CASLGEPGQGLQPQHF. Using reference TRBV19 and TRBJ1-5 for the parts outside the CDR3, the full variable domain is DGGITQSPKYLFRKEGQNVTLSCEQNLNHDAMYWYRQDPGQGLRLIYYSQIVNDFQKGDIAEGYSVSREKKESFPLTVTSAQKNPTAFYLCASLGEPGQGLQPQHFGDGTRLSIL.

This clonotype was counted ten times or more. This rearrangement joins TRBV20-1 to TRBJ2-7; unclear D gene. V lost 3 bases, J lost 4 bases, and 16 bases lay in between. Germline CDR1 DFQATT, CDR2 SNEGSKA (reference sequence). The CDR3 is made up of 14 amino acids. The CDR3, as DNA: TGCAGTGCTAGTCAGGTTAACCTCCATTACGAGCAGTACGTC. Its translation is CSASQVNLHYEQYV.

This clonotype was seen at least ten times. The rearrangement uses TRBV7-2 and TRBJ2-3; unclear D gene. The CDR3 extends over 14 amino acids. Trimming removed 0 bases from V and 1 base from J, with 5 bases in between. Germline V gene lookup returns CDR1 SGHTA and CDR2 FQGNSA. CDR3 sequence (DNA): TGTGCCAGCAGCTTAGCGCCGGGCACAGATACGCAGTATTTT. Its translation is CASSLAPGTDTQYF.

This clonotype has a count of ten or more. The gene calls are TRBV9 and TRBJ2-4; tentatively, D is TRBD1 or TRBD2 (6 bases each). V lost 0 bases, J lost 7 bases, and 14 bases lay in between. The CDR3 spans 15 residues. Germline V gives CDR1 SGDLS, CDR2 YYNGEE. DNA of the CDR3: TGTGCCAGCAGCGTAGAGGGGGGACGCGCGAACATTCAGTACTTC. Translation: CASSVEGGRANIQYF.

This chain uses TRBV10-3 with TRBJ2-7; tentatively, D is TRBD2 (5 bases). V lost 8 bases and J lost 5, with 19 bases in between. Germline CDR1 is ENHRY and CDR2 is SYGVKD. The CDR3 extends over 14 amino acids. This CDR3 reads CAIGGPPVGDEQYF. The CDR3 DNA follows: TGTGCCATCGGCGGGCCTCCCGTCGGGGACGAGCAGTACTTC.

At least ten counts were recorded for this clonotype. The chain carries TRBV27 and TRBJ2-3; TRBD1 matches 7 bases. Unmatched junction bases numbered 5, after V lost 2 bases and J lost 3 bases. The CDR3 loop spans 15 amino acids. Germline values: CDR1 MNHEY, CDR2 SMNVEV (reference sequence). The CDR3 loop is CASSLKGAVTDTQYF. CDR3 DNA: TGTGCCAGCAGTTTAAAGGGGGCGGTAACAGATACGCAGTATTTT.

This clonotype showed up just a few times. J is TRBJ2-6 and V is TRBV5-1; 8 bases match TRBD1. This CDR3 comprises 14 residues. Germline V gene lookup returns CDR1 SGHRS and CDR2 YFSETQ. With 7 bases clipped from V and 4 bases from J, the junction kept 4 bases outside the gene matches. The CDR3 DNA reads TGCGCCAGCGGACAGGGTCTCGGGGCCAACGTCCTGACTTTC. This sequence encodes CASGQGLGANVLTF.

This clonotype was counted a few times. The chain is built from TRBV20-1 and TRBJ2-2; 8 positions agree with TRBD2. CDR1 is DFQATT and CDR2 is SNEGSKA in the germline V gene (reference sequence). CDR3 length equals 14 residues. V lost 6 bases to trimming and J lost 5 bases; unmatched junction nucleotides: 8. Here the CDR3 DNA reads TGCAGTGCCCGGGGGGGCCTGATAACCGGGGAGCTGTTTTTT. Residues: CSARGGLITGELFF.

This clonotype was observed at least ten times. The gene calls are TRBV6-4 and TRBJ2-2; a possible D gene is TRBD1 (5 bases). Germline V lookup: CDR1 MRHNA, CDR2 SNTAGT. Between the trimmed V and J ends, which lost 0 bases and 7 bases, there was a span of 9 bases. The CDR3 totals 14 residues. CDR3 sequence: CASSDSGDNGELFF. CDR3 nucleotides: TGTGCCAGCAGTGACTCAGGGGATAACGGGGAGCTGTTTTTT.

The table lists this clonotype with a few counts. The chain employs TRBV5-1 and TRBJ1-1; no reliable D call. Per germline, CDR1 SGHRS and CDR2 YFSETQ. The CDR3 covers 15 residues. Trimming took off 0 bases at V and 1 base at J, with 10 bases between the two ends. In DNA form, the CDR3 reads TGCGCCAGCAGCTTGGCCAGCAGTTGGAACACTGAAGCTTTCTTT. Protein product: CASSLASSWNTEAFF.

The chain combines TRBV7-2 with TRBJ2-3, with D possibly TRBD1 on 5 matching bases. This CDR3 region has 14 residues. Germline-derived CDR1 and CDR2 are SGHTA and FQGNSA. The V gene lost 5 bases and the J gene lost 8 bases, with 17 bases spanning the gap. In DNA, the CDR3 is TGTGCCAGCAGCCTTGGACGGTCCCAGGGTACGCAGTATTTT. Its protein is CASSLGRSQGTQYF.

This chain joins TRBV5-1 and TRBJ2-7; unclear D gene. Trimming left V 2 bases short and J 2 bases short, with 11 bases between. The CDR3 loop spans 14 amino acids. Germline lookup yields CDR1 SGHRS and CDR2 YFSETQ. The CDR3 DNA reads TGCGCCAGCAGCTTCCTGTCTCGTACCTACGAGCAGTACTTC. This sequence encodes CASSFLSRTYEQYF.

DNA for the CDR3: TGTGCCAGCAGCAAGGGGTACGGCACTGAAGCTTTCTTT. This gives the protein CASSKGYGTEAFF. This sequence joins TRBV7-9 and TRBJ1-1; tentative D call: TRBD1 (5 bases). Deletions cut 5 bases from V and 4 bases from J, with 11 bases between. The CDR3 runs 13 residues. Germline V CDR1 and CDR2: SEHNR, FQNEAQ (reference sequence).

This clonotype has at least ten counts. The chain joins TRBV3-1 to TRBJ2-7, with D possibly TRBD2 on 6 matching bases. The CDR3 loop spans 14 amino acids. Per the germline V gene, CDR1 is LGHDT and CDR2 is YNNKEL (reference sequence). Trimming removed 1 base at V and 6 bases at J, with 13 bases between. The CDR3 here is CASSQGMRAGEQYV. CDR3 DNA sequence: TGTGCCAGCAGCCAAGGGATGCGAGCGGGCGAGCAGTACGTC.

This clonotype has a handful of counts. This rearrangement joins TRBV5-1 to TRBJ1-1, with D tentatively TRBD1 (5 bases). CDR3 length: 15 residues. CDR1 and CDR2 (germline): SGHRS, YFSETQ. The germline V and J ends were trimmed by 1 base and 6 bases, with 16 bases remaining between them. CDR3 sequence reads: CASSLTGPPEPEAFF. The DNA for the CDR3 is TGCGCCAGCAGCTTGACAGGCCCCCCGGAACCTGAAGCTTTCTTT.

The chain is built from TRBV24-1 and TRBJ2-1, with 7 bases identical to TRBD1. CDR1 is KGHDR, CDR2 SFDVKD, per germline. This CDR3 region has 15 residues. Unmatched junction bases numbered 5, after V lost 5 bases and J lost 2 bases. CDR3 protein: CATSVAGTAYNEQFF. The DNA of the CDR3 is TGTGCCACCAGTGTCGCCGGGACAGCCTACAATGAGCAGTTCTTC.